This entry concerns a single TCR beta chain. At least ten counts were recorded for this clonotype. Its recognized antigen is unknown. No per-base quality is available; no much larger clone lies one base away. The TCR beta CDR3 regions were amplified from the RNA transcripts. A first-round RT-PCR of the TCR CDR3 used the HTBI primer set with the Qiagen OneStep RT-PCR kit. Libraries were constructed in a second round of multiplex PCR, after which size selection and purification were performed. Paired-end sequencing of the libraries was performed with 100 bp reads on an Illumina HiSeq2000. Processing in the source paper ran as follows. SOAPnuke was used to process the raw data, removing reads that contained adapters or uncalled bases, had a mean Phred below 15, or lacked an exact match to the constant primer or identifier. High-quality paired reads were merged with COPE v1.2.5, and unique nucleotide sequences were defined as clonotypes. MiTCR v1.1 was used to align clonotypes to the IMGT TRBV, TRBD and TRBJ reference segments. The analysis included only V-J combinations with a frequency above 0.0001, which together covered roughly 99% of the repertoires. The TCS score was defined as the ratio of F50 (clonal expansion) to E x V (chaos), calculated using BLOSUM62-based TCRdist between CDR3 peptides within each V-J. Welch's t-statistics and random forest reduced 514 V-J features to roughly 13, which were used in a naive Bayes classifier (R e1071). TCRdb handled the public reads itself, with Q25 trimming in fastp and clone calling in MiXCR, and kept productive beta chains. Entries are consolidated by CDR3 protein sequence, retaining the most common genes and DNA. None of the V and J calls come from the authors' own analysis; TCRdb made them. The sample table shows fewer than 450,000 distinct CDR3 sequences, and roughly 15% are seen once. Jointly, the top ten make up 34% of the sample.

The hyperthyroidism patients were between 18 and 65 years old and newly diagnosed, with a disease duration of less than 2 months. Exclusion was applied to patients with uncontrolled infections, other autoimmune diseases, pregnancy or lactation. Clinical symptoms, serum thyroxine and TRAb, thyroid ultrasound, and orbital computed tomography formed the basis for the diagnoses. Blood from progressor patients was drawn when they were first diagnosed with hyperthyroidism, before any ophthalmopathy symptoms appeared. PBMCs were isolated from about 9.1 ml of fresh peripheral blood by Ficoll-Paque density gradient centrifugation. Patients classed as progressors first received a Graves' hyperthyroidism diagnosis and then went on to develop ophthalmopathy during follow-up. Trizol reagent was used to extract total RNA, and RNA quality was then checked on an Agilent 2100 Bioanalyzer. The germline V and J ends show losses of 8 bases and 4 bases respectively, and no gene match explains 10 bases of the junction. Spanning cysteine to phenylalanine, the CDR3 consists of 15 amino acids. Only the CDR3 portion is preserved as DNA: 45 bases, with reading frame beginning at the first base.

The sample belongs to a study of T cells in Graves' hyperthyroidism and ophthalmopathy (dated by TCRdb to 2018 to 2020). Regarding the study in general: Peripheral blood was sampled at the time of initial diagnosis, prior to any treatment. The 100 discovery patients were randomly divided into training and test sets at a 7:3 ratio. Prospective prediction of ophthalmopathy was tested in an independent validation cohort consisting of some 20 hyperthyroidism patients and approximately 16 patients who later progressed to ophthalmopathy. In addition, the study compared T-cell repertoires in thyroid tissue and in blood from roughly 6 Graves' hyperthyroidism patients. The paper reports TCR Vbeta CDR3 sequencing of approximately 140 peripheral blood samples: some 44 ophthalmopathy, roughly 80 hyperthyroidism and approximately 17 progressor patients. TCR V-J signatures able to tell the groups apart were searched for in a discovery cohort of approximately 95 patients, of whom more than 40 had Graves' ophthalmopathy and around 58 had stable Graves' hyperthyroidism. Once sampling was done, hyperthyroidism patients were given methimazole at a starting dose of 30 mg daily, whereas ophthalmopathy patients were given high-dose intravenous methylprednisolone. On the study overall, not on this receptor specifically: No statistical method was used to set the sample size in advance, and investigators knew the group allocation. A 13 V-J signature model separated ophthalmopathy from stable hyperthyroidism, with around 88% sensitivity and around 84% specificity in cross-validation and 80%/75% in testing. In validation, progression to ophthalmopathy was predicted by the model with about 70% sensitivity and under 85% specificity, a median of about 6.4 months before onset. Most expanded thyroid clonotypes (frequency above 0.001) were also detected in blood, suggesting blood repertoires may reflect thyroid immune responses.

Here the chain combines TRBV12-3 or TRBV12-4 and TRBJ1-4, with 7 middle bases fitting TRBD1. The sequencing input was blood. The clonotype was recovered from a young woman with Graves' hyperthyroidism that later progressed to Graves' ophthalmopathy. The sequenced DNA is TGTGCCAGCGGGCAAAGGGGACAGATTAATGAAAAACTGTTTTTT. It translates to CASGQRGQINEKLFF.